This T cell receptor beta chain is from a study of OX40 agonist ivuxolimab in advanced cancers. About the research overall: Patients were 65% to 85% male with ages roughly 20 to 80, mean about 60. Whole-study findings and limits: Among patients with partial responses at 0.1-3.0 mg/kg, clonal expansion was among the lowest. On average, CD8+ T cells showed a greater number of expanded clones than CD4+.

As to this clone: The antigen remains unidentified.

Deletions cut 8 bases from V and 0 bases from J, with 14 bases between. Germline V CDR1 and CDR2: SGHNT, YENEEA. The CDR3 has 15 residues. Autoimmune disease history or systemic immunosuppression led to patients being barred. Libraries were prepared by immunoSEQ multiplex PCR; TCRdb keeps only in-frame clonotypes and omits some of them. The sample carries fewer than 85,000 clones, about four fifths recorded once. This chain connects TRBV11-3 to TRBJ1-5; D is unclear. The input for sequencing was CD4+ or CD8+ T cells sorted from blood, taken in a trial of the OX40 agonist ivuxolimab. The sequence came from an adult with an advanced solid tumor such as melanoma, head and neck, liver or kidney cancer. CDR3 region: CASHPRSSSNQPQHF. CDR3 DNA sequence: TGTGCCAGCCACCCACGGAGTTCTAGCAATCAGCCCCAGCATTTT.